The 16 T cell receptor beta chains listed next were all sequenced from one sample in a study of cytomegalovirus exposure and HLA in healthy donors. PCR involved 60 Vbeta and 13 Jbeta primers. Only in-frame clones appear in the TCRdb table, and some are missing; sequencing was by immunoSEQ multiplex PCR. The sample shows approximately 190,000 clones, around 83% of them seen only once. Sequencing was done on a sample of PBMCs. The receptors originated from a woman under 30 in good health and CMV-seronegative.

The V call is TRBV28, the J call TRBJ2-1; D may be TRBD1 (6 bases). V gave up 6 bases and J gave up 0 bases, with 21 bases separating them. The V gene's germline CDR1 is MDHEN and CDR2 SYDVKM. The CDR3 sequence is 18 residues long. CDR3 loop: CASRKILTGFSSYNEQFF. The DNA for the CDR3 is TGTGCCAGCAGGAAAATATTAACAGGGTTTAGCTCCTACAATGAGCAGTTCTTC.

The chain joins TRBV21-1 to TRBJ2-1; the table's TRBD1 call for D was not verified on the DNA. TRBV21-1 corresponds to a pseudogene. This CDR3 contains 17 residues. In DNA, the CDR3 is TGTGCCAGCAGCAAAGCCCCCCTAAATGACAGGGCAAATGAGCAGTTCTTC. This translates into CASSKAPLNDRANEQFF.

CDR3 protein: CASSPALRLTGELFF. CDR3 in DNA: TGTGCCAGCTCACCAGCCCTGAGGCTCACCGGGGAGCTGTTTTTT. The J gene is TRBJ2-2, the V gene TRBV18; the D is unclear. In germline, CDR1 is KGHSH, CDR2 LQKENI. The CDR3 spans 15 residues. V was trimmed by 2 bases and J by 4 bases, leaving 11 bases between them. Supplemented by reference TRBV18 and TRBJ2-2, the full variable domain reads NAGVMQNPRHLVRRRGQEARLRCSPMKGHSHVYWYRQLPEEGLKFMVYLQKENIIDESGMPKERFSAEFPKEGPSILRIQQVVRGDSAAYFCASSPALRLTGELFFGEGSRLTVL.

This chain joins TRBV9 and TRBJ2-3; TRBD2 matches 14 bases. V lost 4 bases and J lost 6; bases outside the gene matches: 7. The CDR3 is 16 amino acids. CDR1 is SGDLS and CDR2 is YYNGEE in the germline V gene. The CDR3 region has the DNA TGTGCCAGCAGCCCCGGGACTAGCGGGAGCCCTGATACGCAGTATTTT. As protein: CASSPGTSGSPDTQYF.

V and J are TRBV28 and TRBJ1-4; 9 bases match TRBD1. The CDR3 extends over 14 amino acids. V shed 6 bases and J 6 bases; nucleotides not matched to a gene: 5. CDR1 is MDHEN and CDR2 is SYDVKM in the germline V gene. CDR3 amino acids: CASSVQGAYEKLFF. For the CDR3, the DNA is TGTGCCAGCAGCGTACAGGGGGCATATGAAAAACTGTTTTTT.

This clone was seen only a few times. This chain joins TRBV5-1 and TRBJ1-4; TRBD1 aligns across 7 bases. The CDR3 length is 17 residues. After removal of 0 bases from V and 0 bases from J, the junction contained 5 bases not matched to a gene. The germline V gene encodes CDR1 SGHRS and CDR2 YFSETQ. In DNA form, the CDR3 reads TGCGCCAGCAGCTTGGGACAGGGACCTGCAACTAATGAAAAACTGTTTTTT. Its translation: CASSLGQGPATNEKLFF.

This clone was recorded only once. Other DNA sequences from this sample encode an identical CDR3 as well. The chain joins TRBV7-2 to TRBJ1-5, with a tentative D call TRBD1 (6 bases). There are 13 residues in the CDR3. Between the trimmed V and J ends, which lost 5 bases and 7 bases, there was a span of 12 bases. From germline, CDR1 is SGHTA and CDR2 FQGNSA. The chain's CDR3 is CASSTRGQQPQHF. In DNA, the CDR3 is TGTGCCAGCAGCACCCGCGGACAGCAGCCCCAGCATTTT.

This sequence joins TRBV2 and TRBJ2-2; no definite D call. Germline V gene lookup returns CDR1 SNHLY and CDR2 FYNNEI. Trimming took off 6 bases at V and 5 bases at J, with 10 bases between the two ends. The CDR3 runs to 13 residues. CDR3 sequence reads: CASREPWTGELFF. The CDR3 nucleotides read TGTGCCAGCAGGGAGCCTTGGACCGGGGAGCTGTTTTTT.

The chain is built from TRBV18 and TRBJ2-1; 13 nucleotides agree with TRBD2. J was trimmed by 4 bases and V by 6 bases; bases with no gene match: 6. The CDR3 has 16 amino acids. CDR1 KGHSH and CDR2 LQKENI come from the germline V gene. As DNA, the CDR3 is TGTGCCAGCTCGAGGACTAGCGGGAGTGATTACAATGAGCAGTTCTTC. It is translated as CASSRTSGSDYNEQFF. The full variable domain, completed using reference TRBV18 and TRBJ2-1, is NAGVMQNPRHLVRRRGQEARLRCSPMKGHSHVYWYRQLPEEGLKFMVYLQKENIIDESGMPKERFSAEFPKEGPSILRIQQVVRGDSAAYFCASSRTSGSDYNEQFFGPGTRLTVL.

This chain connects TRBV27 to TRBJ2-7; 8 nucleotides agree with TRBD2. Germline V gene sequence: CDR1 MNHEY, CDR2 SMNVEV (reference sequence). With V trimmed by 2 bases and J by 2 bases, 17 bases remained unmatched. This CDR3 has 19 amino acids. The CDR3 here is CASSLAGTSSGSGTYEQYF. The CDR3 DNA follows: TGTGCCAGCAGTTTAGCCGGGACTAGTAGTGGGTCGGGTACCTACGAGCAGTACTTC.

V gene TRBV5-1 combines with J gene TRBJ2-1; tentatively, D is TRBD1 (7 bases). Germline V CDR1 and CDR2: SGHRS, YFSETQ. V was trimmed by 5 bases and J by 7 bases, leaving 16 bases between them. This CDR3 has 14 residues. This CDR3 reads CASREGDSPNEQFF. The CDR3 DNA is TGCGCCAGCAGGGAGGGGGACAGCCCAAATGAGCAGTTCTTC.

The J gene is TRBJ2-2, the V gene TRBV5-3; TRBD2 agrees at 12 bases. TRBV5-3 is an ORF; its function is uncertain. The CDR3 length is 18 residues. V lost 1 base to trimming and J lost 7 bases; unmatched junction nucleotides: 11. The CDR3 DNA sequence: TGTGCCAGAAGCTTGCCACCGACTAGCGGGAGTCATTACGGGGAGCTGTTTTTT. Translation gives CARSLPPTSGSHYGELFF.

The J gene is TRBJ2-7, the V gene TRBV2; 10 bases are a match to TRBD2. The CDR3 is 18 residues long. Germline trimming cut 2 bases from V and 0 bases from J; bases unmatched to any gene: 10. In germline, CDR1 is SNHLY, CDR2 FYNNEI. In DNA form, the CDR3 reads TGTGCCAGCAGTGAACCCGAGGCTAGCGGGGGCAGCTCCTACGAGCAGTACTTC. Translated: CASSEPEASGGSSYEQYF.

The chain links TRBV7-6 to TRBJ1-1; tentatively, D is TRBD1 (6 bases). V shed 4 bases and J shed 0 bases, with 12 bases lying between them. The germline V gene encodes CDR1 SGHVS and CDR2 FNYEAQ. The CDR3 loop spans 15 amino acids. The CDR3 sequence: CASSSGGQVNTEAFF. The CDR3 coding sequence is TGTGCCAGCAGCTCCGGGGGGCAGGTGAACACTGAAGCTTTCTTT.

The chain is built from TRBV25-1 and TRBJ1-5, with 8 bases that match TRBD1. The CDR3 has 16 residues. Germline assignment: CDR1 MGHDK and CDR2 SYGVNS. V was pared by 2 bases and J by 3 bases, with 6 bases of the junction left unmatched. DNA for the CDR3: TGTGCCAGCAGTGAAGGCGGGACAGGCTACAATCAGCCCCAGCATTTT. Residues: CASSEGGTGYNQPQHF.

This chain connects TRBV9 to TRBJ2-7; 12 bases are a match to TRBD2. The CDR3 covers 15 residues. V dropped 0 bases and J dropped 9; count of bases not matched to a gene: 7. From germline, CDR1 is SGDLS and CDR2 YYNGEE. CDR3 DNA sequence: TGTGCCAGCAGCGTAGATCCTAGCGGGAGGGCGGCGCAGTACTTC. It specifies CASSVDPSGRAAQYF.